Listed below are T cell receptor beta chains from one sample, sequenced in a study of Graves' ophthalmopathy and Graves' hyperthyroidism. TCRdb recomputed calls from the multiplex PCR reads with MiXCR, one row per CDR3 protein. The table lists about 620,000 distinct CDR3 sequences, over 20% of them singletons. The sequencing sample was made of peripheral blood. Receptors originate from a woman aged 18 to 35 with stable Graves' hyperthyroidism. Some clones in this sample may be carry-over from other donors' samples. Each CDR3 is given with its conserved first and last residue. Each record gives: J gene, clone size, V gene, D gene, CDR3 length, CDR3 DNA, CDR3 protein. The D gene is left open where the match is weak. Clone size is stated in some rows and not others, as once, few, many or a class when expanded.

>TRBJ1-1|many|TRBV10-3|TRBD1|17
TGTGCCATCAGTGAGTCAAAGCTCCGGACAGGCCTTTTTGAAGCTTTCTTT
CAISESKLRTGLFEAFF
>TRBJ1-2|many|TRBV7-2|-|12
TGTGCCAGCAGCTGGGGGGGTAATGGCTACACCTTC
CASSWGGNGYTF
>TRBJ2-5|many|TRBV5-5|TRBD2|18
TGTGCCAGCAGCTTGGCCCCGGGACTAGCGGGGGCGGGGGAGACCCAGTACTTC
CASSLAPGLAGAGETQYF
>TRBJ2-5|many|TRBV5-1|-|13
TGCGCCAGCAGCTCGGAGGGCGTAGAGACCCAGTACTTC
CASSSEGVETQYF
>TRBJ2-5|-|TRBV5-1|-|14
TGCGCCAGCAGCTTGGGGACTTCCGAAGAGACCCAGTACTTC
CASSLGTSEETQYF
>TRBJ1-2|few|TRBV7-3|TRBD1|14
TGTGCCAGCAGCCGGGACAGGGGGCAAGGCGGCTACACCTTC
CASSRDRGQGGYTF
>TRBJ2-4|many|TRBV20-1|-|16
TGCAGTCTCAGCCCCAGCGGAGAGGGTTGGGGAAACATTCAGTACTTC
CSLSPSGEGWGNIQYF
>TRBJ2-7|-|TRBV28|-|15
TGTGCCAGCAGTTTAATGGGTTATAACGCCTACGAGCAGTACTTC
CASSLMGYNAYEQYF
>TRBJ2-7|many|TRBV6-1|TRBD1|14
TGTGCCAGCAGCGAAGGGGGCCAGGGTTACGAGCAGTACTTC
CASSEGGQGYEQYF
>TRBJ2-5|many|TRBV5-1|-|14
TGCGCCAGCAGCTTGGATCCGGGTGGAGAGACCCAGTACTTC
CASSLDPGGETQYF
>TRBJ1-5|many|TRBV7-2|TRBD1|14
TGTGCCAGCAGCTCTCGACAGGGGCCCCAGCCCCAGCATTTT
CASSSRQGPQPQHF
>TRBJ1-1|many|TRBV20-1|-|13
TGCAGTGCTCCAATAAGTGTCGACGTTGAAGCTTTCTTT
CSAPISVDVEAFF
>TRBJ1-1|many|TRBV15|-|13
TGTGCCACCAGCAGAGGGGGACGGACTGAAGCTTTCTTT
CATSRGGRTEAFF
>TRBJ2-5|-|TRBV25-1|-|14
TGTGCCAGCAGTCCCCGAGGGACCGAAGAGACCCAGTACTTC
CASSPRGTEETQYF
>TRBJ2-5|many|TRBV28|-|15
TGTGCCAGCAGTACCTTAACGGGGGCGGGTGAGACCCAGTACTTC
CASSTLTGAGETQYF
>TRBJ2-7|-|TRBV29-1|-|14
TGCAGCGTTGGCAATAGGCTGAACTCCTACGATCAGTACTTC
CSVGNRLNSYDQYF
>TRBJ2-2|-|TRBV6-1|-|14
TGTGCCAGCAGAAACGACAGGCGGACCGGGGAGCTGTTTTTT
CASRNDRRTGELFF
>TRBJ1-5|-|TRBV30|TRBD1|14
TGTGCCTGGAGTTCTGGGACAGGAGATCAGCCCCAGCATTTT
CAWSSGTGDQPQHF
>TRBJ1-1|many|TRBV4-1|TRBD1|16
TGCGCCAGCAGCCACCCCGGACAGGGACACCTTACCGAAGCTTTCTTT
CASSHPGQGHLTEAFF
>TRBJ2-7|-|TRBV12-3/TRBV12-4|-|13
TGTGCCAGCAACCAGGGGCGTTCCTACGAGCAGTACTTC
CASNQGRSYEQYF
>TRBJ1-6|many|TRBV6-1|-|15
TGTGCCAGCAGTGAGGGGGCAGCAGATAATTCACCCCTCCACTTT
CASSEGAADNSPLHF